A selection of T cell receptor beta chains follows, all from one sample in a study of blood T cell repertoires in COVID-19. Here immunoSEQ multiplex PCR was the method, and the copy in TCRdb shows in-frame clones only, minus some. The table shows 350,000 to 400,000 clones, with more than 75% occurring only once. Sequenced material: PBMCs or T cells enriched from blood (not recorded which). These receptors originate from a woman in her 30s with acute COVID-19. The CDR3 runs from the conserved cysteine through the conserved F or W.

j_call v_call cdr3_aa
TRBJ2-3 TRBV6-5 CASTSGGGYEDTQYF
TRBJ1-5 TRBV18 CASSPRGQSNQPQHF
TRBJ1-2 TRBV6-6 CASSTGLIYGYTF
TRBJ2-1 TRBV19 CASSPRTSGGYNEQFF
TRBJ2-7 TRBV5-1 CASSLIGTSTYEQYF
TRBJ1-4 TRBV5-1 CASSLTHRGANEKLFF
TRBJ2-7 TRBV5-1 CASSLVAGGSGEQYF
TRBJ1-3 TRBV10-3 CATLRDSSGNTIYF
TRBJ1-2 TRBV14 CASSQESAAPYGYTF
TRBJ2-4 TRBV7-9 CASSRQDGKGKNIQYF